The 30 T cell receptor beta chains reported below all come from one sample, sequenced in a study of T cells in Graves' hyperthyroidism and ophthalmopathy. TCR beta CDR3 regions were amplified from RNA transcripts. A set of HTBI primers served as the primers for a first-round RT-PCR of the TCR CDR3. TCRdb reprocessed the multiplex PCR reads via MiXCR and lists one record per CDR3 protein. The table has 450,000 to 550,000 distinct CDR3 sequences, roughly 25% seen once. What was sequenced was blood. The source of these receptors is a woman in her twenties or thirties with Graves' ophthalmopathy.

This clonotype appeared a few times. Sequence at one end of the junction differs from germline and may be a read error. The rearrangement links TRBV6-1 to TRBJ1-1; no firm D call. The CDR3 has 14 residues. CDR1 and CDR2 (germline): MNHNS, SASEGT. The CDR3 DNA reads as TGTGCCAGCAGTCCACATATACCGAACACTGAAGCTTGCTTT. This gives the protein CASSPHIPNTEACF.

Comments on this clonotype: A junction end diverges from the germline sequence, so it may reflect a read error. The chain links TRBV7-3 to TRBJ2-5, with D tentatively TRBD1 (6 bases). Germline loops: CDR1 SGHTA, CDR2 FQGTGA. The CDR3 extends over 13 amino acids. DNA for the CDR3: TGTGCCAGCAGCCTAACAGGGACCGAGACCCAGTACTTC. Its translation is CASSLTGTETQYF.

The rearrangement uses TRBV20-1 and TRBJ2-7, with TRBD2 identical over 9 bases. The CDR3 totals 13 residues. The V segment lost 1 base and the J segment 3 bases; nucleotides outside the gene matches: 1. Germline V CDR1 and CDR2: DFQATT, SNEGSKA (reference sequence). The CDR3 DNA reads as TGCAGTGCTAGAGTAGCGGGAGTCTACGAGCAGTACTTC. Its protein product is CSARVAGVYEQYF.

This clonotype occurred a few times. This chain links TRBV6-2 or TRBV6-3 with TRBJ1-6, with TRBD1 matching over 7 bases. The CDR3 has 14 amino acids. Germline V gene lookup returns CDR1 MNHEY and CDR2 SVGEGT. The trim removed 8 bases at V and 7 bases at J, leaving 8 bases unmatched. The CDR3 reads CASAGTVENSPLHF. CDR3 DNA: TGTGCCAGCGCCGGGACAGTCGAGAATTCACCCCTCCACTTT.

This chain joins TRBV12-3 or TRBV12-4 and TRBJ1-2; 8 nucleotides match TRBD1. CDR3 size: 13 residues. V shed 3 bases, J shed 8 bases, and the junction held 5 bases outside the gene matches. CDR3: CASSLGQVPGYTF. CDR3 sequence (DNA): TGTGCCAGCAGTTTGGGACAGGTTCCCGGCTACACCTTC.

V is TRBV20-1 and J is TRBJ2-5; D is possibly TRBD1 (5 bases). The CDR3 sequence is 12 residues long. Per the germline V gene, CDR1 is DFQATT and CDR2 is SNEGSKA (reference sequence). Deletions cut 4 bases from V and 8 bases from J, with 14 bases between. The CDR3 DNA sequence: TGCAGTGCTAAGCAGGGTTTAGGTACCCAGTACTTC. This gives the protein CSAKQGLGTQYF.

This clonotype was recorded a few times. V gene TRBV18 combines with J gene TRBJ2-7, with D perhaps TRBD1 or TRBD2 (5 bases each). Trimming pared 5 bases from V and 2 bases from J, leaving 13 bases between. The CDR3 totals 14 residues. In germline, CDR1 is KGHSH, CDR2 LQKENI. CDR3 in amino acids: CASSDRDGAYEQYF. CDR3 nucleotide sequence: TGTGCCAGCTCAGACCGGGACGGCGCCTACGAGCAGTACTTC.

V gene TRBV30 combines with J gene TRBJ1-1, with no clear D. This CDR3 has 12 residues. Trimming cost V 5 bases and J 0 bases, with 7 bases left between them. CDR1 is GTSNPN and CDR2 is SVGIG in the germline V gene (reference sequence). In nucleotides, the CDR3 is TGTGCCTGGGTGGGCCTGAACACTGAAGCTTTCTTT. This codes for CAWVGLNTEAFF.

This sequence joins TRBV28 and TRBJ2-5; 11 nucleotides agree with TRBD1. CDR1 is MDHEN and CDR2 is SYDVKM in the germline V gene. V shed 5 bases and J 5 bases; nucleotides not matched to a gene: 7. The CDR3 spans 15 residues. The CDR3 reads CASSQRTGGGETQYF. CDR3 bases: TGTGCCAGCAGTCAACGGACAGGGGGCGGTGAGACCCAGTACTTC.

This clonotype was found many times. This chain uses TRBV6-5 with TRBJ1-2; 9 bases match TRBD1. Per the germline V gene, CDR1 is MNHEY and CDR2 is SVGAGI. V was clipped by 8 bases and J by 0 bases; unmatched bases: 4. The CDR3 contains 14 residues. CDR3 sequence reads: CASGGDRANYGYTF. In DNA form, the CDR3 reads TGTGCCAGCGGAGGGGACAGGGCTAACTATGGCTACACCTTC.

This rearrangement joins TRBV28 to TRBJ2-7; no reliable D call. This CDR3 comprises 13 residues. Germline-derived CDR1 and CDR2 are MDHEN and SYDVKM. Trimming cost V 5 bases and J 3 bases, with 11 bases left between them. The CDR3, as DNA: TGTGCCAGCAGTGAAGACACGTTCTACGAGCAGTACTTC. Protein: CASSEDTFYEQYF.

V is TRBV19 and J is TRBJ2-7; TRBD1 agrees at 7 bases. The CDR3 contains 16 residues. The junction had 12 bases not matched to a gene; V was cut back by 5 bases and J by 2 bases. The germline V gene has CDR1 LNHDA and CDR2 SQIVND (reference sequence). The CDR3 is CASSPYPTGPTYEQYF. The CDR3 nucleotides read TGTGCCAGTAGTCCTTATCCGACAGGGCCCACCTACGAGCAGTACTTC.

This clonotype was counted ten times or more. V is TRBV20-1 and J is TRBJ2-2; D is uncertain. Germline V gene data show CDR1 as DFQATT and CDR2 as SNEGSKA (reference sequence). Trimming pared 5 bases from V and 6 bases from J, leaving 13 bases between. This CDR3 is built from 13 residues. CDR3 region: CSAPNGPPGELFF. CDR3 coding DNA: TGCAGTGCTCCCAACGGTCCCCCCGGGGAGCTGTTTTTT.

This clonotype appeared many times. This chain links TRBV7-8 with TRBJ1-4, with D perhaps matching TRBD1 (6 bases). Germline lookup yields CDR1 SGHVS and CDR2 FQNEAQ. V was cut by 5 bases and J by 8 bases, with 18 bases left in between. This CDR3 contains 15 residues. CDR3 sequence (DNA): TGTGCCAGCAGCCCGAGACAGGAGACGAGGGAAAAACTGTTTTTT. Translated, it gives CASSPRQETREKLFF. The full variable domain, in which reference TRBV7-8 and TRBJ1-4 provide the parts outside the CDR3, is GAGVSQSPRYKVAKRGQDVALRCDPISGHVSLFWYQQALGQGPEFLTYFQNEAQLDKSGLPSDRFFAERPEGSVSTLKIQRTQQEDSAVYLCASSPRQETREKLFFGSGTQLSVL.

The chain is built from TRBV12-3 or TRBV12-4 and TRBJ2-7; tentative D call: TRBD1 (6 bases). The CDR3 contains 13 residues. V was clipped by 6 bases and J by 3 bases, with 12 bases between them. Here the CDR3 reads CASSRQVNYEQYF. As DNA, the CDR3 is TGTGCCAGCAGCCGACAGGTCAACTACGAGCAGTACTTC.

In its sample, this clonotype was seen many times. This CDR3 fails to terminate in the conserved phenylalanine or tryptophan, so it likely reflects a read error. CDR3 nucleotides: TGCAGCGTTGTCAGGGTCACTGAAGCTTTCTCT. Amino acid sequence: CSVVRVTEAFS. The chain uses TRBV29-1 and TRBJ1-1, with a possible D match to TRBD1 (5 bases). V dropped 4 bases and J dropped 4 bases, with 7 bases sitting between them. Per germline, CDR1 SQVTM and CDR2 ANQGSEA. The CDR3 loop spans 11 amino acids.

Worth noting for this clonotype: It is likely a read error, because the conserved phenylalanine at the end of the CDR3 is missing. The chain employs TRBV28 and TRBJ1-1; D is undetermined. In germline, CDR1 is MDHEN, CDR2 SYDVKM. CDR3 size: 11 residues. The V gene lost 8 bases and the J gene lost 7 bases, with 11 bases spanning the gap. CDR3 amino acids: CASRGEVEAFL. In DNA, the CDR3 is TGTGCCAGCCGAGGTGAGGTTGAAGCTTTCCTT.

This clonotype was detected many times. The chain is built from TRBV12-3 or TRBV12-4 and TRBJ1-5; no clear D gene. V was shortened by 6 bases and J by 4 bases, with 13 bases between the two germline ends. This CDR3 has 14 amino acids. The CDR3 loop reads CASRLESGNQPQHF. In nucleotides, the CDR3 is TGTGCCAGCAGACTAGAATCGGGGAATCAGCCCCAGCATTTT.

Many counts were recorded for this clonotype. The J gene is TRBJ2-7, the V gene TRBV20-1, with D unclear. Per germline, CDR1 DFQATT and CDR2 SNEGSKA (reference sequence). The V gene lost 5 bases and the J gene lost 2 bases, with 10 bases spanning the gap. This CDR3 is 12 amino acids long. In DNA form, the CDR3 reads TGCAGTGCTGGCGACCAAACCTACGAGCAGTACTTC. Residues: CSAGDQTYEQYF.

This clonotype was seen many times. DNA of the CDR3: TGTGCCAGCAGTTACTCTTCCTCTATTGGCTACACCTTC. This encodes CASSYSSSIGYTF. The chain recombines TRBV6-5 with TRBJ1-2; D uncertain. V was trimmed by 0 bases and J by 7 bases, leaving 9 bases between them. Germline CDR1 is MNHEY and CDR2 is SVGAGI. The CDR3 loop spans 13 amino acids.

Many counts were recorded for this clonotype. This sequence joins TRBV6-5 and TRBJ1-1, with a possible D match to TRBD1 (6 bases). Germline assignment: CDR1 MNHEY and CDR2 SVGAGI. V lost 6 bases and J 10 bases, leaving 21 bases between the germline ends. There are 14 residues in the CDR3. The CDR3 sequence: CASRGTPHDLGAFF. Written as DNA, the CDR3 is TGTGCCAGCAGGGGGACACCCCACGATTTAGGAGCTTTCTTT.

A single count supports this clonotype. CDR3 sequence: CASSPERSSYEQYF. CDR3 bases: TGTGCCAGCAGTCCTGAGAGGAGCTCCTACGAGCAGTACTTC. The chain combines TRBV6-1 with TRBJ2-7; D uncertain. V lost 5 bases and J 0 bases, leaving 11 bases between the germline ends. The CDR3 is 14 residues long. Germline assignment: CDR1 MNHNS and CDR2 SASEGT.

This clonotype was detected many times. The V call is TRBV12-3 or TRBV12-4, the J call TRBJ1-5; 9 positions match TRBD1. The CDR3 totals 16 residues. The V and J ends lost 6 bases and 6 bases, in that order; junction bases with no gene match: 12. The chain's CDR3 is CASSKQGARAGQPQHF. The CDR3 DNA reads TGTGCCAGCAGCAAACAGGGGGCGCGGGCGGGTCAGCCCCAGCATTTT.

Many counts were recorded for this clonotype. For the CDR3, the DNA is TGTGCCAGCAGCTTAGGTTTAGATCAGCCCCAGCATTTT. This sequence encodes CASSLGLDQPQHF. The J gene is TRBJ1-5, the V gene TRBV11-2; D is ambiguous. The CDR3 totals 13 residues. Germline values: CDR1 SGHAT, CDR2 FQNNGV. V was cut by 1 base and J by 5 bases, with 6 bases left in between.

This clonotype was recorded at least ten times. This chain uses TRBV4-1 with TRBJ2-7, with no clear D. This CDR3 has 14 residues. The V end was cut by 1 base, the J end by 2 bases, with 9 bases between. Germline CDR1 MGHRA, CDR2 YSYEKL. The CDR3 DNA follows: TGCGCCAGCAGCCAAGGTCCCGTTACCTACGAGCAGTACTTC. Its translation: CASSQGPVTYEQYF.

This clonotype was picked up many times. The chain combines TRBV6-5 with TRBJ2-5; D not resolved. The length of the CDR3 is 13 residues. Germline loops: CDR1 MNHEY, CDR2 SVGAGI. Trimming shortened V by 2 bases and J by 4 bases, and 8 bases separated the two germline ends. The CDR3 sequence: CASSYGSLETQYF. For the CDR3, the DNA is TGTGCCAGCAGTTACGGGTCTTTAGAGACCCAGTACTTC.

V gene TRBV12-5 combines with J gene TRBJ1-1, with unresolved D. The CDR3 totals 14 residues. Per the germline V gene, CDR1 is LGHNT and CDR2 is FRNRAP. The V end lost 7 bases, the J end lost 5 bases, and 17 bases lay between the germline ends. This CDR3 is CASVMEDGWTEAFF. DNA of the CDR3: TGTGCTAGTGTCATGGAGGATGGGTGGACTGAAGCTTTCTTT.

This chain joins TRBV20-1 and TRBJ1-1; 10 positions match TRBD1. Germline V CDR1 and CDR2: DFQATT, SNEGSKA (reference sequence). The J segment lost 1 base and the V segment lost 3 bases, leaving 11 bases of the junction unmatched. The CDR3 is 17 amino acids. In DNA form, the CDR3 reads TGCAGTGCTAGCGACAGGGGGCGCCGACCCGCGAACACTGAAGCTTTCTTT. Amino acids: CSASDRGRRPANTEAFF.

This clonotype was seen only a few times. The chain employs TRBV10-3 and TRBJ1-6, with D maybe TRBD1 (6 bases). V lost 6 bases and J 4 bases, leaving 16 bases between the germline ends. This CDR3 has 16 residues. Germline CDR1 ENHRY, CDR2 SYGVKD. Here the CDR3 reads CAIRGGEGGYNSPLHF. The CDR3 nucleotides are TGTGCCATCAGGGGGGGAGAGGGGGGTTATAATTCACCCCTCCACTTT.

This clonotype showed up many times. The CDR3 sequence is CASSLGGTEYEQYF. CDR3 sequence (DNA): TGTGCCAGCAGCTTAGGAGGGACAGAATACGAGCAGTACTTC. The J gene is TRBJ2-7, the V gene TRBV11-3; 7 nucleotides align to TRBD1. The CDR3 is made up of 14 amino acids. V was clipped by 1 base and J by 4 bases; unmatched bases: 4. Germline CDR1 and CDR2: SGHNT and YENEEA.